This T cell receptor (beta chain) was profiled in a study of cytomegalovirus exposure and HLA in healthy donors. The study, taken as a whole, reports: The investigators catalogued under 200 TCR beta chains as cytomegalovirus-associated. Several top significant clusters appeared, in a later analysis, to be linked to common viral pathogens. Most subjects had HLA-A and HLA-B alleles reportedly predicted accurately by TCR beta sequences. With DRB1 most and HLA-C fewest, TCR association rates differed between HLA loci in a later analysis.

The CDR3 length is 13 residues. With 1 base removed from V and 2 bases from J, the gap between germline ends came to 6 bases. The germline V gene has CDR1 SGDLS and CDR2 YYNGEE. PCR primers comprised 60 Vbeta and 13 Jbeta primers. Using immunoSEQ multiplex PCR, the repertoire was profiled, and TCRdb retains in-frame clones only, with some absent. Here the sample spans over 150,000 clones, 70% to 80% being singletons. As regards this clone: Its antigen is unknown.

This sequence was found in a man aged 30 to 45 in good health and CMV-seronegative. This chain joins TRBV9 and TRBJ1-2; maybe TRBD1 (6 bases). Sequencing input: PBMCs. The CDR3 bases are TGTGCCAGCAGCGTAACAGGGAACTATGGCTACACCTTC. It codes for CASSVTGNYGYTF.